This TCR beta chain was identified during a study of blood T cells in healthy people across ages. All donors came from Russia, were Caucasian and healthy, and spanned ages roughly 6 to 100. For the second PCR, which ran for 7 to 11 cycles, a sample-barcoded 5' primer and a J-beta primer mix were used. TCRdb re-called the 5' RACE reads through MiXCR, storing one row per CDR3 protein. This table holds over 550,000 distinct CDR3 sequences, approximately 30% found once. This clonotype was counted many times. The antigen is unknown. Broader study findings: It was held that the diversity estimates obtained from one million T cells were underestimates. Per million T cells, the diversity of TCR beta decreased roughly linearly as age advanced. With naive T cell percentage, TCR beta diversity showed a strong correlation.

The CDR3 has 18 amino acids. V lost 3 bases and J lost 2; bases outside the gene matches: 7. Germline CDR1 is KGHDR and CDR2 is SFDVKD. This receptor was obtained from a woman at least 80 years old in good health. The chain has TRBV24-1 and TRBJ2-1, with 12 bases lining up with TRBD2. The sample taken for sequencing was blood. This CDR3 is CATSDPTSSGGAYNEQFF. The DNA for the CDR3 is TGTGCCACCAGTGATCCGACCTCTAGCGGGGGGGCCTACAATGAGCAGTTCTTC.